This paragraph covers one T cell receptor beta chain sequence. This record comes from a study of T cells in Graves' hyperthyroidism and ophthalmopathy. From RNA transcripts, TCR beta CDR3 regions were amplified. Primed by the HTBI set, a first-round RT-PCR was run on the TCR CDR3. TCRdb re-called the multiplex PCR reads through MiXCR, storing one row per CDR3 protein. Among around 520,000 distinct CDR3 sequences listed, around 15% were seen once. Used for diagnoses were clinical symptoms, serum thyroxine and TRAb, thyroid ultrasound and orbital computed tomography. The clonotype originates from a woman aged 35 to 49 with Graves' hyperthyroidism. The specimen sequenced was blood.

CDR3 amino acids: CASRGLGVADTQYF. The DNA of the CDR3 is TGCGCCAGCAGGGGACTAGGAGTGGCAGATACGCAGTATTTT. The chain recombines TRBV5-1 with TRBJ2-3; 8 bases are a match to TRBD2. V lost 5 bases and J lost 4; bases outside the gene matches: 6. Germline V CDR1 and CDR2: SGHRS, YFSETQ. CDR3 length equals 14 residues.